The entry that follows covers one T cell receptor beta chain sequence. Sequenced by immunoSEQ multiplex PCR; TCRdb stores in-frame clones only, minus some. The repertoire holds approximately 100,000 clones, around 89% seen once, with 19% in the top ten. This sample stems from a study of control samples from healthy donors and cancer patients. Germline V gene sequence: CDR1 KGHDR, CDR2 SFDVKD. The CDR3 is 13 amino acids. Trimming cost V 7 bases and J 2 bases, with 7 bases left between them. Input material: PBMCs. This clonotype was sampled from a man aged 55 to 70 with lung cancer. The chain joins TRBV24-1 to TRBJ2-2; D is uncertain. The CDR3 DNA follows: TGTGCCACCAGGGACCTTAACACCGGGGAGCTGTTTTTT. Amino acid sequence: CATRDLNTGELFF.